This T cell receptor beta chain was captured by sequencing in a study of blood T cell repertoires in COVID-19. On the study more broadly: From T cells, B-cell-depleted T cells, or PBMCs came the material, which was cDNA or gDNA.

This CDR3 region has 19 residues. With V trimmed by 4 bases and J by 2 bases, 16 bases remained unmatched. CDR1 is SGHRS, CDR2 YFSETQ, per germline. Repertoires were generated with immunoSEQ multiplex PCR, while TCRdb's copy carries only in-frame clones and drops some. Of more than 250,000 clones in the sample, around nine tenths were seen once. Recruitment covered 25 or so US areas and drew participants whose ages spanned roughly 18 to 90 years. Cohort placement rested on clinical history that participants reported themselves. Cohort 3 donors were reported recovered after two negative PCRs, clearance, or symptom resolution.

The sequence derives from a woman aged 18 to 35 who had recovered from COVID-19. Input material: PBMCs or T cells enriched from blood (not recorded which). The chain joins TRBV5-1 to TRBJ2-3; 10 nucleotides agree with TRBD2. CDR3 sequence: CASSQDPGLARKDTDTQYF. The CDR3 coding sequence is TGCGCCAGCAGCCAAGATCCGGGACTAGCGAGAAAAGACACAGATACGCAGTATTTT.